This T cell receptor (beta chain) was captured in a study of brain metastases from non-small cell lung cancer. Study-wide points: Expanded T-cell clones appeared in 64% of brain metastases over primaries. Metastases had sparse T cells but largely shared repertoires with primaries. Fewer infiltrating T cells were found in brain metastases than primaries.

Points on this clone: Its cognate antigen is unknown.

Trimming cost V 5 bases and J 3 bases; bases outside gene matches: 6. This CDR3 has 14 residues. The germline gives CDR1 MNHEY, CDR2 SVGAGI. Sequencing used immunoSEQ multiplex PCR; TCRdb keeps in-frame clones, though not all of them. The data show over 2,000 clones, around 83% seen once. The V gene is TRBV6-5, the J gene TRBJ1-2, with 7 bases aligning to TRBD1. The sequence was collected from a donor at least 40 years old with non-small cell lung cancer. The sequencing sample was made of tissue from a brain metastasis. In nucleotides, the CDR3 is TGTGCCAGCAGTCCGACAGGGTTTGACTATGGCTACACCTTC. Translating it yields CASSPTGFDYGYTF.